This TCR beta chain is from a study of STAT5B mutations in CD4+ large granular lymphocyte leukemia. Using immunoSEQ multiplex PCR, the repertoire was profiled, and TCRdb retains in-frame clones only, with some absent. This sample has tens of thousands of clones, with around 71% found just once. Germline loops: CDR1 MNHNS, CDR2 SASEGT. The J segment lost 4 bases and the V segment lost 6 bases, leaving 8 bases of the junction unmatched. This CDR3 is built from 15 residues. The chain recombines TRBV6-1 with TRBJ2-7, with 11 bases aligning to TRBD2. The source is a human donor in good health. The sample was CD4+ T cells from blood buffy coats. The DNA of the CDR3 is TGTGCCAGCAGCCCGGGGACTAGCGGAGTGTACGAGCAGTACTTC. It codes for CASSPGTSGVYEQYF.